These 32 T cell receptor beta chains share one sample of origin, sequenced in a study of T cells in tuberculosis. After thawing and overnight rest, PBMC were stained with GMM-loaded CD1B tetramer, viability dye and anti-CD3 for sorting. C32 glucose monomycolate from Rhodococcus equi was loaded onto the CD1B tetramers. TCRdb's copy holds only in-frame clones and misses some; the assay was immunoSEQ multiplex PCR. The sample has roughly 92,000 clones, approximately 90% seen once; the top ten hold approximately 2%. Sample: CD1b-GMM tetramer-negative cells sorted from PBMCs. All receptors derive from an adult woman with latent tuberculosis.

The chain uses TRBV10-1 and TRBJ1-4; no firm D call. The V and J ends lost 5 bases and 1 base respectively, with 5 bases between them. The CDR3 has 13 amino acids. CDR1 and CDR2 (germline): WNHNN, SYGVQD (reference sequence). CDR3 nucleotides: TGCGCCAGCAGTTTCGGAACTAATGAAAAACTGTTTTTT. Translation: CASSFGTNEKLFF.

The V call is TRBV5-5, the J call TRBJ1-1; D gene unclear. V dropped 2 bases and J dropped 1 base, with 6 bases sitting between them. Germline CDR1 and CDR2: SGHKS and YYEKEE (reference sequence). The CDR3 is 13 amino acids. The CDR3, as DNA: TGTGCCAGCAGCTTCAACAGGAACACTGAAGCTTTCTTT. Amino acids: CASSFNRNTEAFF.

The chain recombines TRBV19 with TRBJ2-3; 9 bases are a match to TRBD2. From germline, CDR1 is LNHDA and CDR2 SQIVND (reference sequence). CDR3 size: 15 residues. Trimming removed 2 bases from V and 3 bases from J; junction bases left unmatched: 3. In DNA form, the CDR3 reads TGTGCCAGTAGTATACTAGCGGGGCCTACAGATACGCAGTATTTT. This gives the protein CASSILAGPTDTQYF.

The chain is built from TRBV29-1 and TRBJ1-2; maybe TRBD1 (6 bases). The CDR3 sequence is 12 residues long. Germline values: CDR1 SQVTM, CDR2 ANQGSEA. With 5 bases removed from V and 5 bases from J, the gap between germline ends came to 12 bases. Here the CDR3 DNA reads TGCAGCGTTCAGACAGGAGAGTATGGCTACACCTTC. Its protein is CSVQTGEYGYTF.

This rearrangement joins TRBV14 to TRBJ2-7; 8 positions match TRBD1. The germline V gene encodes CDR1 SGHDN and CDR2 FVKESK. J was trimmed by 3 bases and V by 0 bases; bases with no gene match: 22. The CDR3 extends over 21 amino acids. This chain's CDR3 is CASSQDPGTGDIPAWIYEQYF. DNA of the CDR3: TGTGCCAGCAGCCAAGACCCGGGGACAGGAGACATTCCCGCGTGGATCTACGAGCAGTACTTC. The variable domain in full, completed from reference TRBV14 and TRBJ2-7, reads EAGVTQFPSHSVIEKGQTVTLRCDPISGHDNLYWYRRVMGKEIKFLLHFVKESKQDESGMPNNRFLAERTGGTYSTLKVQPAELEDSGVYFCASSQDPGTGDIPAWIYEQYFGPGTRLTVT.

The gene calls are TRBV6-1 and TRBJ1-2; TRBD1 is a possible D gene (5 bases). Between the trimmed V and J ends, which lost 8 bases and 4 bases, there was a span of 14 bases. There are 13 residues in the CDR3. The germline CDR1 and CDR2 sequences are MNHNS and SASEGT. Written as DNA, the CDR3 is TGTGCCAGCGCGGCCGGGGGGGGCTATGGCTACACCTTC. Translated, it gives CASAAGGGYGYTF.

This chain connects TRBV6-1 to TRBJ2-7; 7 nucleotides agree with TRBD2. Per germline, CDR1 MNHNS and CDR2 SASEGT. This CDR3 spans 14 amino acids. J gave up 6 bases and V 8 bases, and 13 bases lay outside the gene matches. CDR3 DNA: TGTGCCAGCGGAGAGTGGGCGGGGGACGGCGAGCAGTACGTC. Amino acids: CASGEWAGDGEQYV.

The chain couples TRBV6-6 to TRBJ1-3; D not certain. Germline CDR1 and CDR2: MNHNY and SVGAGI (reference sequence). V was cut by 2 bases and J by 4 bases, with 9 bases left in between. The CDR3 consists of 14 residues. The CDR3 coding sequence is TGTGCCAGCAGTTACGAGGTGGAGGGAAACACCATATATTTT. Protein sequence: CASSYEVEGNTIYF.

The J gene is TRBJ2-3, the V gene TRBV5-1; no definite D call. Deletions cut 1 base from V and 6 bases from J, with 12 bases between. Germline-derived CDR1 and CDR2 are SGHRS and YFSETQ. CDR3 length equals 14 residues. The CDR3 is CASSLSRLLDTQYF. DNA of the CDR3: TGCGCCAGCAGCTTGTCTAGGTTATTGGATACGCAGTATTTT.

The gene calls are TRBV5-4 and TRBJ2-1; TRBD2 might be the D (6 bases). Trimming pared 5 bases from V and 3 bases from J, leaving 12 bases between. The germline CDR1 and CDR2 sequences are SGHNT and YYREEE (reference sequence). This CDR3 contains 14 residues. CDR3 DNA sequence: TGTGCCAGCAGACGTGGGCGGGACTACAATGAGCAGTTCTTC. This gives the protein CASRRGRDYNEQFF.

This sequence joins TRBV5-1 and TRBJ2-5; weak D call: TRBD1 (5 bases). Near its end, the DNA agrees better with TRBJ2-7, so the J call may be wrong. The CDR3 has 12 amino acids. Germline V gene sequence: CDR1 SGHRS, CDR2 YFSETQ. CDR3 amino acids: CASSLDRYEQYF. CDR3 coding DNA: TGCGCCAGCAGCTTGGACAGGTACGAGCAGTACTTC.

This clone was found a few times. The CDR3 bases are TGTGCCAGCAGTGTTGACATGAACACTGAAGCTTTCTTT. Translation: CASSVDMNTEAFF. The chain recombines TRBV2 with TRBJ1-1; unclear D gene. Trimming left V 4 bases short and J 0 bases short, with 6 bases between. Germline CDR1 is SNHLY and CDR2 is FYNNEI. This CDR3 spans 13 amino acids.

The V gene is TRBV19, the J gene TRBJ2-4; maybe TRBD1 (6 bases). Looked up from germline, CDR1 is LNHDA and CDR2 is SQIVND (reference sequence). The CDR3 extends over 17 amino acids. Trimming shortened V by 3 bases and J by 6 bases, and 21 bases separated the two germline ends. The CDR3, as DNA: TGTGCCAGTAGTATTTATGTCGTGCGTGGGACACTAAACATTCAGTACTTC. Translation gives CASSIYVVRGTLNIQYF.

This clone was counted a single time. V gene TRBV30 combines with J gene TRBJ2-5; TRBD1 matches 9 bases. The tail of the sequence fits TRBJ2-7 better, so the J call may be wrong. CDR1 GTSNPN and CDR2 SVGIG come from the germline V gene (reference sequence). The CDR3 consists of 12 residues. CDR3 residues: CAWGTGPYEQYF. The DNA of the CDR3 is TGTGCCTGGGGGACAGGGCCCTACGAGCAGTACTTC.

This chain uses TRBV5-4 with TRBJ2-1, with D tentatively TRBD2 (9 bases). Deletions cut 5 bases from V and 9 bases from J, with 30 bases between. The germline CDR1 and CDR2 sequences are SGHNT and YYREEE (reference sequence). The CDR3 contains 18 residues. The CDR3 coding sequence is TGTGCCAGCAGGATGGACAGGGTTCGGCTAGCGGGGTTGGGTGAGCAGTTCTTC. It encodes CASRMDRVRLAGLGEQFF.

The V call is TRBV7-8, the J call TRBJ2-7, with 8 bases aligning to TRBD1. V lost 1 base, J lost 2 bases, and 10 bases stayed unmatched. The CDR3 covers 17 residues. Germline CDR1 and CDR2: SGHVS and FQNEAQ. In DNA, the CDR3 is TGTGCCAGCAGCTTAGGATCAGGGGGCGCAGTAACCTACGAGCAGTACTTC. Translated, it gives CASSLGSGGAVTYEQYF.

The chain joins TRBV11-2 to TRBJ1-4; 10 positions match TRBD1. Per the germline V gene, CDR1 is SGHAT and CDR2 is FQNNGV. The CDR3 has 19 amino acids. V gave up 5 bases and J gave up 4 bases; unmatched junction bases: 16. Here the CDR3 DNA reads TGTGCCAGCAGCCTACGTCGGCCGGGACAGGGGTCAGTTAATGAAAAACTGTTTTTT. It encodes CASSLRRPGQGSVNEKLFF.

This chain links TRBV19 with TRBJ1-5; D uncertain. The germline V and J ends were trimmed by 0 bases and 3 bases, with 6 bases remaining between them. In germline, CDR1 is LNHDA, CDR2 SQIVND (reference sequence). This CDR3 spans 14 amino acids. The CDR3 coding sequence is TGTGCCAGTAGTATAGAGCCAGTCAATCAGCCCCAGCATTTT. This encodes CASSIEPVNQPQHF.

The V call is TRBV29-1, the J call TRBJ2-2; 7 bases are shared with TRBD2. Per the germline V gene, CDR1 is SQVTM and CDR2 is ANQGSEA. This CDR3 has 12 amino acids. V shed 7 bases and J 4 bases; nucleotides not matched to a gene: 3. CDR3 in amino acids: CSAWEGTGELFF. CDR3 DNA sequence: TGCAGCGCGTGGGAGGGCACCGGGGAGCTGTTTTTT.

The V gene is TRBV5-1, the J gene TRBJ2-7; TRBD2 matches at 15 bases. The CDR3 length is 16 residues. V lost 4 bases and J lost 3; bases outside the gene matches: 5. Germline V CDR1 and CDR2: SGHRS, YFSETQ. The CDR3 spells CASSKGLAGGYYEQYF. Here the CDR3 DNA reads TGCGCCAGCAGCAAAGGACTAGCGGGGGGGTACTACGAGCAGTACTTC.

The V call is TRBV27, the J call TRBJ1-1; D is possibly TRBD1 (6 bases). Trimming removed 4 bases at V and 6 bases at J, with 18 bases between. Germline CDR1 reads MNHEY; CDR2 reads SMNVEV (reference sequence). The CDR3 sequence is 15 residues long. In nucleotides, the CDR3 is TGTGCCAGCAGTTCCTCGCCGACAGGAAGGGCTGAAGCTTTCTTT. This translates into CASSSSPTGRAEAFF.

This clone was recorded once. The chain links TRBV5-4 to TRBJ1-4; 7 bases align to TRBD1. Looked up from germline, CDR1 is SGHNT and CDR2 is YYREEE (reference sequence). The CDR3 spans 16 residues. The junction had 12 bases not matched to a gene; V was cut back by 0 bases and J by 10 bases. This CDR3 reads CASSLEPGTDDGKLFF. CDR3 coding DNA: TGTGCCAGCAGCTTGGAACCGGGGACAGACGACGGAAAACTGTTTTTT.

The chain employs TRBV14 and TRBJ1-3; D is uncertain. The germline V gene has CDR1 SGHDN and CDR2 FVKESK. The ends were cut back, 0 bases at V and 4 bases at J, with 13 bases in the middle. There are 16 residues in the CDR3. The CDR3 nucleotides are TGTGCCAGCAGCCAAGATTGGCGGAATTTGGGAAACACCATATATTTT. Translation gives CASSQDWRNLGNTIYF.

CDR3 loop: CASSEAGWGHSGANVLTF. The CDR3 DNA follows: TGTGCCAGCAGTGAAGCGGGGTGGGGGCATTCTGGGGCCAACGTCCTGACTTTC. The gene calls are TRBV6-1 and TRBJ2-6; a possible D gene is TRBD1 (6 bases). V was shortened by 0 bases and J by 1 base, with 13 bases between the two germline ends. CDR1 is MNHNS, CDR2 SASEGT, per germline. The CDR3 is made up of 18 amino acids.

The V and J genes are TRBV27 and TRBJ2-7, with D perhaps matching TRBD1 (6 bases). Germline loops: CDR1 MNHEY, CDR2 SMNVEV (reference sequence). V was pared by 0 bases and J by 1 base, with 10 bases between. The CDR3 length is 15 residues. The CDR3, as DNA: TGTGCCAGCAGTTTATCCTCGGACAGTTCCTACGAGCAGTACTTC. Translating gives CASSLSSDSSYEQYF.

This rearrangement joins TRBV19 to TRBJ2-6; D might be TRBD1 (5 bases). The ends were cut back, 5 bases at V and 4 bases at J, with 9 bases in the middle. The length of the CDR3 is 14 residues. CDR1 is LNHDA, CDR2 SQIVND, per germline (reference sequence). The CDR3 region is CASSPRVGANVLTF. CDR3 in DNA: TGTGCCAGTAGTCCCAGGGTGGGGGCCAACGTCCTGACTTTC.

The chain uses TRBV15 and TRBJ1-5; possible D gene TRBD1, 6 bases. This CDR3 is built from 15 residues. Germline V gives CDR1 LNHNV, CDR2 YYDKDF (reference sequence). The V gene lost 9 bases and the J gene lost 0 bases, with 15 bases spanning the gap. The CDR3 sequence is CATAEGDYSNQPQHF. CDR3 bases: TGTGCCACAGCCGAGGGGGACTATAGCAATCAGCCCCAGCATTTT.

This clone was recorded only once. The rearrangement joins TRBV6-5 to TRBJ1-6, with unresolved D. V lost 6 bases, J lost 15 bases, and 15 bases lay in between. The CDR3 has 12 amino acids. In germline, CDR1 is MNHEY, CDR2 SVGAGI. CDR3 sequence reads: CASRSSAVGLHF. The DNA for the CDR3 is TGTGCCAGCAGGAGCAGCGCCGTCGGCCTCCACTTT.

The rearrangement links TRBV5-4 to TRBJ2-2; 10 bases agree with TRBD1. From germline, CDR1 is SGHNT and CDR2 YYREEE (reference sequence). The length of the CDR3 is 16 residues. The V segment lost 7 bases and the J segment 4 bases; nucleotides outside the gene matches: 10. For the CDR3, the DNA is TGTGCCAGCGGGCTTTGGGGACAGGGGTTCACCGGGGAGCTGTTTTTT. It specifies CASGLWGQGFTGELFF.

CDR3 region: CASSVGDRGGEQYV. In DNA, the CDR3 is TGTGCCAGCAGCGTAGGGGACAGGGGAGGGGAGCAGTACGTC. V is TRBV9 and J is TRBJ2-7; 10 bases match TRBD1. V was clipped by 0 bases and J by 7 bases; unmatched bases: 4. CDR3 length: 14 residues. Germline V CDR1 and CDR2: SGDLS, YYNGEE.

The V gene is TRBV11-2, the J gene TRBJ1-6, with 10 bases fitting TRBD1. The CDR3 totals 15 residues. Germline-derived CDR1 and CDR2 are SGHAT and FQNNGV. Germline trimming cut 6 bases from V and 6 bases from J; bases unmatched to any gene: 5. The chain's CDR3 is CASRSRTGGNSPLHF. The CDR3 nucleotides read TGTGCCAGCAGATCCCGGACAGGGGGTAATTCACCCCTCCACTTT.

The V call is TRBV25-1, the J call TRBJ1-6; D remains ambiguous. V was shortened by 2 bases and J by 7 bases, with 9 bases between the two germline ends. The CDR3 totals 14 residues. The germline V gene has CDR1 MGHDK and CDR2 SYGVNS. The CDR3 bases are TGTGCCAGCAGTGAACTCGGTCTAAATTCACCCCTCCACTTT. Residues: CASSELGLNSPLHF.